A single sample is the source of the 5 T cell receptor beta chains below, sequenced in a study of T cell responses to AZD1222 COVID-19 vaccine. TCRdb keeps only in-frame clones here, not all; method: immunoSEQ multiplex PCR. The repertoire holds roughly 140,000 clones, with less than 95% as singletons. The specimen comprised peripheral blood, sampled on day 0 of AZD1222 vaccination. Receptor source: an adult in good health.

The chain combines TRBV28 with TRBJ2-1; 12 bases are a match to TRBD2. Per germline, CDR1 MDHEN and CDR2 SYDVKM. CDR3 size: 17 residues. V lost 5 bases to trimming and J lost 2 bases; unmatched junction nucleotides: 7. In DNA form, the CDR3 reads TGTGCCAGCAGTCTGCATCTAGCGGGAGGGCCCTACAATGAGCAGTTCTTC. Its protein is CASSLHLAGGPYNEQFF. The full variable domain, completed using reference TRBV28 and TRBJ2-1, is DVKVTQSSRYLVKRTGEKVFLECVQDMDHENMFWYRQDPGLGLRLIYFSYDVKMKEKGDIPEGYSVSREKKERFSLILESASTNQTSMYLCASSLHLAGGPYNEQFFGPGTRLTVL.

The V call is TRBV4-2, the J call TRBJ2-5; the D gene is possibly TRBD1 (6 bases). Trimming shortened V by 0 bases and J by 3 bases, and 17 bases separated the two germline ends. The CDR3 runs 17 residues. Germline CDR1 reads LGHNA; CDR2 reads YNFKEQ. The CDR3 DNA follows: TGTGCCAGCAGCCAAGAGCAATATCAAACAGGGAAAGAGACCCAGTACTTC. Translating gives CASSQEQYQTGKETQYF.

The table lists this clone with a few counts. The chain employs TRBV4-3 and TRBJ2-1; 10 bases are a match to TRBD2. The trim removed 3 bases at V and 6 bases at J, leaving 2 bases unmatched. This CDR3 has 14 amino acids. The germline V gene encodes CDR1 LGHNA and CDR2 YSLEER. The CDR3 sequence is CASSQGLALNEQFF. The CDR3 DNA sequence: TGCGCCAGCAGCCAGGGACTAGCGCTCAATGAGCAGTTCTTC.

The chain employs TRBV5-4 and TRBJ1-2, with 11 bases matching TRBD1. V trimming: 0 bases; J trimming: 4 bases; junction bases outside the gene matches: 8. CDR1 SGHNT and CDR2 YYREEE come from the germline V gene (reference sequence). The CDR3 contains 17 residues. CDR3 nucleotides: TGTGCCAGCAGCTTGGTGGACAGGGGGCGAGTGGGCTATGGCTACACCTTC. Its protein product is CASSLVDRGRVGYGYTF.

The genes are TRBV25-1 and TRBJ2-3; 7 nucleotides line up with TRBD2. The germline V gene has CDR1 MGHDK and CDR2 SYGVNS. The CDR3 has 13 residues. V lost 8 bases and J lost 4; bases outside the gene matches: 6. The CDR3 region is CASYAGDSDTQYF. The CDR3 DNA follows: TGTGCCAGCTATGCGGGGGATTCAGATACGCAGTATTTT.